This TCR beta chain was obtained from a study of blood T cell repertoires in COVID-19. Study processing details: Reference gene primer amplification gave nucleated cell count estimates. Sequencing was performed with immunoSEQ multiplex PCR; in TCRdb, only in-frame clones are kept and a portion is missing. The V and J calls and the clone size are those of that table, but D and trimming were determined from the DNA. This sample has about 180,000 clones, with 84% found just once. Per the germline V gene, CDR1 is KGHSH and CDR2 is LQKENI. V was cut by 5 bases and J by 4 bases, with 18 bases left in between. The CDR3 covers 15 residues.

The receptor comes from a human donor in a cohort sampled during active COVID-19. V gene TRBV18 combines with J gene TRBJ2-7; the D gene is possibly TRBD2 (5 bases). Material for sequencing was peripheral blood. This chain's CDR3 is CASSSDRELPYEQYF. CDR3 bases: TGTGCCAGCTCATCGGACCGGGAACTACCTTACGAGCAGTACTTC. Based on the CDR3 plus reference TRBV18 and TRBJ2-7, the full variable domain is NAGVMQNPRHLVRRRGQEARLRCSPMKGHSHVYWYRQLPEEGLKFMVYLQKENIIDESGMPKERFSAEFPKEGPSILRIQQVVRGDSAAYFCASSSDRELPYEQYFGPGTRLTVT.